These 19 T cell receptor beta chains share one sample of origin, sequenced in a study of cytomegalovirus exposure and HLA in healthy donors. PCR primers comprised 60 Vbeta and 13 Jbeta primers. Data came from immunoSEQ multiplex PCR; TCRdb stores just in-frame clones and leaves some out. This table has under 150,000 clones, 70% to 90% appearing once. The specimen was PBMCs. The receptors stem from a man aged 40-49 years in good health and CMV-seronegative.

The chain carries TRBV2 and TRBJ1-5, with unresolved D. Per germline, CDR1 SNHLY and CDR2 FYNNEI. The CDR3 runs to 11 residues. The V and J ends lost 5 bases and 4 bases respectively, with 3 bases between them. The CDR3 sequence is CASSLNQPQHF. For the CDR3, the DNA is TGTGCCAGCAGTCTTAATCAGCCCCAGCATTTT.

In its sample, this clone was seen once. The chain couples TRBV19 to TRBJ1-5; 9 nucleotides line up with TRBD1. The ends lost 8 bases at V and 5 bases at J; junction bases unmatched: 7. Germline V gene lookup returns CDR1 LNHDA and CDR2 SQIVND (reference sequence). The CDR3 spans 14 residues. This CDR3 is CASRPGQGHQPQHF. The CDR3 DNA reads as TGTGCCAGTCGTCCGGGACAGGGTCATCAGCCCCAGCATTTT.

The chain couples TRBV28 to TRBJ1-3; D not resolved. This CDR3 contains 13 residues. CDR1 and CDR2 (germline): MDHEN, SYDVKM. Trimming stripped 4 bases from V and 0 bases from J, with 4 bases between. The CDR3 DNA reads TGTGCCAGCAGTTATAGCTCTGGAAACACCATATATTTT. This translates into CASSYSSGNTIYF.

This chain uses TRBV18 with TRBJ2-7, with TRBD1 as a possible D gene (6 bases). Trimming left V 1 base short and J 3 bases short, with 10 bases between. Germline V gene data show CDR1 as KGHSH and CDR2 as LQKENI. The CDR3 is made up of 14 amino acids. The CDR3 nucleotides read TGTGCCAGCTCACCACGACAGGAGCTCTACGAGCAGTACTTC. This translates into CASSPRQELYEQYF.

The chain joins TRBV27 to TRBJ1-2; no firm D call. Looked up from germline, CDR1 is MNHEY and CDR2 is SMNVEV (reference sequence). Trimming stripped 3 bases from V and 8 bases from J, with 10 bases between. The CDR3 runs 12 residues. CDR3 nucleotides: TGTGCCAGCAGTTTTCAAGGAGGGGGCTACACCTTC. Encoded protein: CASSFQGGGYTF.

This clone was found a few times. This sequence joins TRBV19 and TRBJ2-3; 14 bases are shared with TRBD2. The ends lost 3 bases at V and 1 base at J; junction bases unmatched: 6. The CDR3 sequence is 18 residues long. CDR1 is LNHDA and CDR2 is SQIVND in the germline V gene (reference sequence). The CDR3 protein is CASSIRGLAGAGTDTQYF. CDR3 in DNA: TGTGCCAGTAGTATTCGGGGACTAGCGGGAGCGGGCACAGATACGCAGTATTTT. The whole variable domain, filled in from reference TRBV19 and TRBJ2-3, reads DGGITQSPKYLFRKEGQNVTLSCEQNLNHDAMYWYRQDPGQGLRLIYYSQIVNDFQKGDIAEGYSVSREKKESFPLTVTSAQKNPTAFYLCASSIRGLAGAGTDTQYFGPGTRLTVL.

The chain carries TRBV29-1 and TRBJ2-7, with 10 bases identical to TRBD1. V gave up 4 bases and J gave up 2 bases; unmatched junction bases: 5. The CDR3 sequence is 14 residues long. From germline, CDR1 is SQVTM and CDR2 ANQGSEA. CDR3 sequence (DNA): TGCAGCGTTGGGACCGGGACAGGGGCCTACGAGCAGTACTTC. Protein product: CSVGTGTGAYEQYF.

V is TRBV28 and J is TRBJ2-7, with 9 bases matching TRBD2. J lost 3 bases, V lost 6 bases, and 6 bases had no gene match. Germline V gene lookup returns CDR1 MDHEN and CDR2 SYDVKM. The CDR3 runs 14 residues. CDR3 region: CASRASGANYEQYF. The CDR3 DNA sequence: TGTGCCAGCAGAGCTAGCGGGGCTAACTACGAGCAGTACTTC.

The chain carries TRBV2 and TRBJ2-7, with 7 bases identical to TRBD1. Germline lookup yields CDR1 SNHLY and CDR2 FYNNEI. V shed 1 base and J 12 bases; nucleotides not matched to a gene: 6. The CDR3 runs to 12 residues. In nucleotides, the CDR3 is TGTGCCAGCAGTGAAGGACAGGGTAGCCTGTACTTC. This translates into CASSEGQGSLYF.

The gene calls are TRBV5-1 and TRBJ1-5; TRBD1 matches 7 bases. The CDR3 loop spans 15 amino acids. V lost 4 bases to trimming and J lost 1 base; unmatched junction nucleotides: 5. Germline CDR1 and CDR2: SGHRS and YFSETQ. The CDR3 coding sequence is TGCGCCAGCAGCCCGACGACAGGGAGCAATCAGCCCCAGCATTTT. Its translation is CASSPTTGSNQPQHF. The full variable domain, with the rest looked up from reference TRBV5-1 and TRBJ1-5, is KAGVTQTPRYLIKTRGQQVTLSCSPISGHRSVSWYQQTPGQGLQFLFEYFSETQRNKGNFPGRFSGRQFSNSRSEMNVSTLELGDSALYLCASSPTTGSNQPQHFGDGTRLSIL.

The chain uses TRBV27 and TRBJ2-1; TRBD2 aligns across 10 bases. Trimming cost V 5 bases and J 3 bases; bases outside gene matches: 4. CDR3 length: 15 residues. Germline loops: CDR1 MNHEY, CDR2 SMNVEV (reference sequence). This CDR3 reads CASSPSGSIYNEQFF. The DNA for the CDR3 is TGTGCCAGCAGTCCTAGCGGGAGTATCTACAATGAGCAGTTCTTC.

This rearrangement joins TRBV7-2 to TRBJ1-3; D is uncertain. Germline CDR1 SGHTA, CDR2 FQGNSA. CDR3 length equals 13 residues. V was clipped by 4 bases and J by 0 bases, with 4 bases between them. CDR3 in amino acids: CASSSLSGNTIYF. DNA of the CDR3: TGTGCCAGCAGCTCCCTCTCTGGAAACACCATATATTTT.

This chain uses TRBV5-5 with TRBJ2-5; maybe TRBD1 (6 bases). V lost 0 bases and J 7 bases, leaving 10 bases between the germline ends. CDR1 and CDR2 from the germline V gene are SGHKS and YYEKEE (reference sequence). The CDR3 is 13 amino acids. Here the CDR3 reads CASSLGTVGTQYF. CDR3 nucleotides: TGTGCCAGCAGCTTGGGGACAGTAGGGACCCAGTACTTC.

The rearrangement uses TRBV6-1 and TRBJ2-1, with TRBD1 identical over 9 bases. The trim removed 7 bases at V and 8 bases at J, leaving 12 bases unmatched. This CDR3 is built from 15 residues. The V gene's germline CDR1 is MNHNS and CDR2 SASEGT. CDR3 nucleotide sequence: TGTGCCAGCACCCTTGGGACAGGGCGCCGAGATGAGCAGTTCTTC. This gives the protein CASTLGTGRRDEQFF.

This clone was found a few times. The J gene is TRBJ2-7, the V gene TRBV2; TRBD1 matches 7 bases. The CDR3 loop spans 15 amino acids. Germline V gene data show CDR1 as SNHLY and CDR2 as FYNNEI. The J segment lost 3 bases and the V segment lost 2 bases, leaving 7 bases of the junction unmatched. The CDR3 DNA follows: TGTGCCAGCAGTGAAAACAGGGGTAAGGGCTACGAGCAGTACTTC. It is translated as CASSENRGKGYEQYF.

The chain employs TRBV6-6 and TRBJ2-1, with D unclear. CDR1 and CDR2 (germline): MNHNY, SVGAGI (reference sequence). Trimming took off 7 bases at V and 7 bases at J, with 17 bases between the two ends. The CDR3 runs to 14 residues. CDR3 in amino acids: CASNPAPGLNEQFF. CDR3 sequence (DNA): TGTGCCAGCAATCCGGCCCCAGGCCTGAATGAGCAGTTCTTC.

The chain recombines TRBV4-1 with TRBJ1-2, with D perhaps matching TRBD1 (6 bases). Per germline, CDR1 MGHRA and CDR2 YSYEKL. The CDR3 length is 13 residues. V lost 3 bases and J lost 4, with 9 bases in between. The CDR3 DNA reads TGCGCCAGCAGCCACGGACAGTCCTATGGCTACACCTTC. Protein: CASSHGQSYGYTF.

The rearrangement links TRBV6-1 to TRBJ1-2; tentatively, D is TRBD1 (5 bases). CDR3 length: 13 amino acids. The germline gives CDR1 MNHNS, CDR2 SASEGT. V lost 6 bases, J lost 3 bases, and 11 bases lay in between. The CDR3 DNA reads TGTGCCAGCAGGGAGGGACTTGACTATGGCTACACCTTC. Its translation is CASREGLDYGYTF.

V usage is TRBV2 and J usage is TRBJ2-1; tentative D call: TRBD2 (5 bases). Trimming took 7 bases from V and 6 from J, leaving 13 bases between them. The CDR3 extends over 13 amino acids. Germline V gene data show CDR1 as SNHLY and CDR2 as FYNNEI. In DNA, the CDR3 is TGTGCCAGCATGCGCCCGGGGATCAATGAGCAGTTCTTC. It codes for CASMRPGINEQFF.